A single T cell receptor (beta chain) is shown here with its context. A multiplex PCR was run with 60 Vbeta primers and 13 Jbeta primers. Libraries were prepared by immunoSEQ multiplex PCR; TCRdb keeps only in-frame clonotypes and omits some of them. The profile covers about 270,000 clones, with about nine tenths appearing a single time and 3.5% to 4.5% taken by the ten largest. Donors sampled were nominally healthy, though unrecorded immune exposures were likely. The sample is drawn from a study of cytomegalovirus exposure and HLA in healthy donors. Sequencing was carried out using PBMCs. This TCR derives from a middle-aged man in good health and CMV-seropositive.

DNA for the CDR3: TGTGCCAGCACCCTGGGAGGGAATATGAACACTGAAGCTTTCTTT. Encoded protein: CASTLGGNMNTEAFF. The V and J genes are TRBV14 and TRBJ1-1; D unresolved. V gave up 7 bases and J gave up 0 bases, with 15 bases separating them. The germline V gene has CDR1 SGHDN and CDR2 FVKESK. The CDR3 runs to 15 residues.